Listed below are T cell receptor beta chains from one sample, sequenced in a study of identical twins. TCRdb redid the calling of the 5' RACE reads with MiXCR, one entry per CDR3 protein. The table has about 1.7 million distinct CDR3 sequences, 32% seen once; the top ten hold approximately 0.25%. Sequenced: cord blood. The receptors here all came from a newborn girl in good health. The CDR3 runs from the conserved cysteine through the conserved F or W. The D gene is left open where the match is weak. Clone size is stated in some rows and not others, as once, few, many or a class when expanded.

j_gene | v_gene | d_gene | abundance | CDR3nt | CDR3aa
TRBJ1-3 | TRBV20-1 | TRBD1 | - | TGCAGTGGATGGACGGGACAGGGGACTGGAAACACCATATATTTT | CSGWTGQGTGNTIYF
TRBJ1-1 | TRBV12-3/TRBV12-4 | - | few | TGTGCCAGCGCCACCCGGGGGGCGAACACTGAAGCTTTCTTT | CASATRGANTEAFF
TRBJ2-7 | TRBV20-1 | - | - | TGCAGTGCTAGAAGGACCGAGCAGTACTTC | CSARRTEQYF
TRBJ1-1 | TRBV27 | TRBD1 | few | TGTGCCAGCAGTTTCCGACAGGGGGCCGGGACTGAAGCTTTCTTT | CASSFRQGAGTEAFF
TRBJ2-3 | TRBV4-1 | - | few | TGCGCCAGCAGCCAAGCCGGGGTGGGTACGCAGTATTTT | CASSQAGVGTQYF
TRBJ2-2 | TRBV12-3/TRBV12-4 | - | - | TGTGCCAGCAGTTTAGAGGCAGGGCCCGGGGAGCTGTTTTTT | CASSLEAGPGELFF
TRBJ2-7 | TRBV6-5 | TRBD1 | few | TGTGCCAGCAGTTACCTCCGGGACAGGGAGGACGAGCAGTACTTC | CASSYLRDREDEQYF
TRBJ2-7 | TRBV6-1 | - | - | TGTGCCAGCAGTGAACTAGCTCCCCTTTATTACAATGAGCAGTACTTC | CASSELAPLYYNEQYF
TRBJ2-1 | TRBV20-1 | - | - | TGCAGTGCCCGCGCGAGCACCCGGCAGTTCTTC | CSARASTRQFF
TRBJ2-3 | TRBV9 | - | - | TGTGCCAGCAGCGTAGACAATTTCCCAAGCACAGATACGCAGTATTTT | CASSVDNFPSTDTQYF
TRBJ1-2 | TRBV13 | TRBD1 | few | TGTGCCAGCAGCTTAATAATTGGACAGGGGAATGGCTACACCTTC | CASSLIIGQGNGYTF
TRBJ2-3 | TRBV29-1 | - | - | TGCAGCGTAACGGGGCACCGTGCGCGTGATACGCAGTATTTT | CSVTGHRARDTQYF
TRBJ2-7 | TRBV11-2 | TRBD1 | - | TGTGCCAGCAGCTCTCTGACAGGGGGCAGGGGCTACGAGCAGTACTTC | CASSSLTGGRGYEQYF
TRBJ2-7 | TRBV7-9 | TRBD2 | - | TGTGCCAGCAGCCCCTGGGGGACTAGCGGGAGTAGACATGAGCAGTACTTC | CASSPWGTSGSRHEQYF
TRBJ2-5 | TRBV12-3/TRBV12-4 | - | many | TGTGCCAGCAGTTCCCGCAATCAAGAGACCCAGTACTTC | CASSSRNQETQYF
TRBJ2-5 | TRBV7-2 | TRBD2 | many | TGTGCCAGCAGCTTGACTAGCGGGGGGGCAGAGACCCAGTACTTC | CASSLTSGGAETQYF
TRBJ2-1 | TRBV20-1 | TRBD2 | few | TGCAGTGCTAGAGATTTCCCGGGACTAGCAGGTCAGCAGTTCTTC | CSARDFPGLAGQQFF
TRBJ2-1 | TRBV7-2 | TRBD2 | few | TGTGCCAGCAGCTTTACCGGGACTAGCGTGTACAATGAGCAGTTCTTC | CASSFTGTSVYNEQFF
TRBJ1-5 | TRBV9 | - | - | TGTGCCAGCAGCGTAGGTCCGGGAATTAGCAATCAGCCCCAGCATTTT | CASSVGPGISNQPQHF
TRBJ1-1 | TRBV4-2 | - | - | TGTGCCAGCAGCCAAGCCCGATCTGGGCTGAACACTGAAGCTTTCTTT | CASSQARSGLNTEAFF
TRBJ2-7 | TRBV20-1 | - | - | TGCAGTGCCCCGGCTAGCTTGGACGAGCAGTACTTC | CSAPASLDEQYF
TRBJ2-3 | TRBV20-1 | - | few | TGCAGTGCCCCGACAGGCCCGTCGGATACGCAGTATTTT | CSAPTGPSDTQYF
TRBJ1-5 | TRBV20-1 | - | - | TGCAGTGCTAGAGTACAGTACCAAGAGACCCAGCATTTT | CSARVQYQETQHF
TRBJ1-1 | TRBV5-1 | - | - | TGCGCCAGCAGCCCCCTCGGAGGGAGAGACACTGAAGCTTTCTTT | CASSPLGGRDTEAFF
TRBJ2-1 | TRBV27 | TRBD2 | - | TGTACCAGCAGTTTAGTCCGGACTAGCTACCCCAATGAGCAGTTCTTC | CTSSLVRTSYPNEQFF
TRBJ2-5 | TRBV29-1 | TRBD2 | many | TGCAGCGTCTGGACTAGCGCGAGCCGGGAGACCCAGTACTTC | CSVWTSASRETQYF
TRBJ2-2 | TRBV5-1 | - | - | TGCGCCAGCAGCCATCGGGGGCCCACCGGGGAGCTGTTTTTT | CASSHRGPTGELFF
TRBJ2-7 | TRBV10-3 | - | once | TGTGCCATCAGTGAGATCCTAGTGGCCTCCTACGAGCAGTACTTC | CAISEILVASYEQYF
TRBJ2-3 | TRBV3-1 | TRBD2 | - | TGTGCCAGCAGCCTTAGCGGGGTCACGCAGTATTTT | CASSLSGVTQYF
TRBJ2-5 | TRBV6-5 | TRBD1 | many | TGTGCCAGCAGTTTCCGGGACAGGCAAGAGACCCAGTACTTC | CASSFRDRQETQYF
TRBJ2-3 | TRBV29-1 | TRBD2 | once | TGCAGCGTCCGGACTAGCCGAAGCACAGATACGCAGTATTTT | CSVRTSRSTDTQYF
TRBJ1-2 | TRBV7-2 | - | few | TGTGCCAGCAGCCCAGAGGGGTACTATGGCTACACCTTC | CASSPEGYYGYTF
TRBJ2-4 | TRBV7-2 | - | - | TGTGCCAGCAGCTTAGCAATAGGTCTAGCCAAAAACATTCAGTACTTC | CASSLAIGLAKNIQYF
TRBJ2-3 | TRBV20-1 | TRBD2 | few | TGCAGTGCTAGAGCGGGTCTAGCGGGAGTATGGTCACACACAGATACGCAGTATTTT | CSARAGLAGVWSHTDTQYF
TRBJ2-3 | TRBV7-9 | TRBD2 | few | TGTGCCAGCAGCTGGGACTACCTGTTCACAGATACGCAGTATTTT | CASSWDYLFTDTQYF
TRBJ1-4 | TRBV2 | - | few | TGTGCCAGCAGTGAACTTCCGGGACAATTCGGTGAAAAACTGTTTTTT | CASSELPGQFGEKLFF
TRBJ2-2 | TRBV5-1 | TRBD2 | - | TGCGCCAGCAGCTTGGTGGCTAGCGGAGAGAACACCGGGGAGCTGTTTTTT | CASSLVASGENTGELFF
TRBJ1-5 | TRBV20-1 | TRBD1 | - | TGCAGTGCTAGTATCGGACAGGGCAATCAGCCCCAGCATTTT | CSASIGQGNQPQHF
TRBJ2-3 | TRBV10-3 | TRBD2 | many | TGTGCCGCGTCAGCGGGAGAAATAGATACGCAGTATTTT | CAASAGEIDTQYF
TRBJ2-5 | TRBV27 | - | few | TGTGCCAGCAGTCCTTCGACAGGAGGCGAGACCCAGTACTTC | CASSPSTGGETQYF
TRBJ2-7 | TRBV2 | - | few | TGTGCCAGCAGTGAGATGGTGATCTACGAGCAGTACTTC | CASSEMVIYEQYF
TRBJ1-1 | TRBV12-3/TRBV12-4 | - | - | TGTGCCAGCAGTTTAGGCTACCTGAACACTGAAGCTTTCTTT | CASSLGYLNTEAFF
TRBJ2-5 | TRBV3-1 | TRBD2 | few | TGTGCCAGCGGTGACTCAAGCGGGAGTAGAGAGACCCAGTACTTC | CASGDSSGSRETQYF
TRBJ2-7 | TRBV20-1 | - | - | TGCAGTGCTAGAGATAAAGGCATTACCTACGAGCAGTACTTC | CSARDKGITYEQYF
TRBJ2-2 | TRBV5-1 | TRBD2 | - | TGCGCCAGCAGCTTGGCAGCGGGAGTAGCCGGGGAGCTGTTTTTT | CASSLAAGVAGELFF
TRBJ1-2 | TRBV9 | - | - | TGTGCCAGCAGCGTAGTGGCAGCAGCTTATGGCTACACCTTC | CASSVVAAAYGYTF
TRBJ1-2 | TRBV6-2/TRBV6-3 | - | - | TGTGCCAGCAGTTACGGCAGGGGTGGCTACACCTTC | CASSYGRGGYTF
TRBJ2-1 | TRBV7-2 | TRBD2 | few | TGTGCCAGCAGCTTAGTGCGAGGACTAGCGGGGTACAATGAGCAGTTCTTC | CASSLVRGLAGYNEQFF
TRBJ2-3 | TRBV5-4 | TRBD2 | few | TGTGCCAGCAGCTTGGAGGTAGCGGGGGACACAGATACGCAGTATTTT | CASSLEVAGDTDTQYF
TRBJ1-5 | TRBV20-1 | TRBD1 | - | TGCAGTGCTAAAGACAGGGGTAGCAATCAGCCCCAGCATTTT | CSAKDRGSNQPQHF
TRBJ2-1 | TRBV14 | - | - | TGTGCCAGCACATTCAGCTCCTACAATGAGCAGTTCTTC | CASTFSSYNEQFF
TRBJ1-1 | TRBV10-1 | - | - | TGCGCCAGCAGTGCCAGGACAGCACCGAACACTGAAGCTTTCTTT | CASSARTAPNTEAFF